Listed here are 3 T cell receptor beta chains from one sample, sequenced in a study of T cells in Graves' hyperthyroidism and ophthalmopathy. RNA transcripts served as the template for amplifying TCR beta CDR3 regions. In the first-round RT-PCR of the TCR CDR3, the HTBI primer set was used. Via MiXCR, TCRdb re-called the multiplex PCR reads, giving one row per CDR3 protein. The sample includes hundreds of thousands of distinct CDR3 sequences, around 20% of them seen just once. Material for sequencing was blood. These receptor sequences come from a young man with Graves' ophthalmopathy.

CDR3 sequence (DNA): TGTGCCAGCAGCTACCGACCCGGCAGGATCACAGATACGCAGTATTTT. Encoded protein: CASSYRPGRITDTQYF. The rearrangement links TRBV11-2 to TRBJ2-3; D remains ambiguous. CDR1 is SGHAT, CDR2 FQNNGV, per germline. The CDR3 runs to 16 residues. V dropped 4 bases and J dropped 2 bases, with 16 bases sitting between them.

With respect to this clonotype: A much bigger clone sits one base away, suggesting this may be a read error. This sequence joins TRBV3-1 and TRBJ2-2; D gene unclear. The CDR3 length is 16 residues. The germline V gene has CDR1 LGHDT and CDR2 YNNKEL (reference sequence). The CDR3 DNA sequence: TGTGCCAGCAGCGCATGGGCGCTAACGAACATCGGGGAGCTGTTTTTT. This translates into CASSAWALTNIGELFF.

The chain joins TRBV7-2 to TRBJ1-2; D gene uncertain. CDR3 size: 10 residues. V lost 2 bases, J lost 7 bases, and 2 bases lay in between. From germline, CDR1 is SGHTA and CDR2 FQGNSA. This CDR3 is CASSLSGYTF. The CDR3 coding sequence is TGTGCCAGCAGCTTAAGTGGCTACACCTTC.